Presented here are 28 T cell receptor beta chains from one specimen sequenced in a study of shared clonotypes between healthy human individuals. Produced via immunoSEQ multiplex PCR; TCRdb's table is partial and in-frame only. The sample yields fewer than 650,000 clones, around 76% seen once. The sequencing input was PBMCs. Receptors originate from a woman between 35 and 50 years old in good health. Some clones in this sample may be carry-over from other donors' samples.

The chain has TRBV6-1 and TRBJ1-2, with D perhaps matching TRBD1 (5 bases). The CDR3 has 15 amino acids. Germline CDR1 reads MNHNS; CDR2 reads SASEGT. V was shortened by 4 bases and J by 0 bases, with 12 bases between the two germline ends. The CDR3, as DNA: TGTGCCAGCAGTGCGGGGAGGGGAGCTAACTATGGCTACACCTTC. Its protein is CASSAGRGANYGYTF.

The sample holds a few counts of this clone. The V and J genes are TRBV30 and TRBJ2-7, with TRBD2 matching 12 bases. The CDR3 extends over 15 amino acids. Germline trimming cut 2 bases from V and 7 bases from J; bases unmatched to any gene: 9. Germline assignment: CDR1 GTSNPN and CDR2 SVGIG (reference sequence). This CDR3 is CAWSYGLAGLGEQYF. The CDR3 DNA sequence: TGTGCCTGGAGTTACGGACTAGCGGGACTTGGGGAGCAGTACTTC.

This CDR3 reads CASSPSGNQKFF. In DNA, the CDR3 is TGTGCCAGCAGCCCTAGCGGGAACCAAAAGTTCTTC. The chain couples TRBV7-9 to TRBJ2-1, with 9 positions matching TRBD2. The CDR3 covers 12 residues. Germline V gene sequence: CDR1 SEHNR, CDR2 FQNEAQ (reference sequence). The V gene end was trimmed by 5 bases and the J gene end by 14 bases; junction bases not matched to a gene: 7.

The count of this clone is one. The V call is TRBV7-6, the J call TRBJ2-7, with D maybe TRBD2 (6 bases). Germline V gives CDR1 SGHVS, CDR2 FNYEAQ. V was pared by 5 bases and J by 2 bases, with 16 bases between. The CDR3 totals 15 residues. DNA of the CDR3: TGTGCCAGCAGCGAATTCGCGGGAAGAACCTACGAGCAGTACTTC. Amino acid sequence: CASSEFAGRTYEQYF.

This clone was observed a single time. The rearrangement links TRBV28 to TRBJ1-5; 7 bases match TRBD1. Germline CDR1 MDHEN, CDR2 SYDVKM. This CDR3 region has 14 residues. Germline trimming cut 5 bases from V and 6 bases from J; bases unmatched to any gene: 7. DNA for the CDR3: TGTGCCAGCAGTCAGGGGGTCGGGAGTCAGCCCCAGCATTTT. Translation gives CASSQGVGSQPQHF.

The chain uses TRBV2 and TRBJ2-5; D call uncertain. Trimming removed 7 bases from V and 10 bases from J, with 10 bases in between. The germline V gene encodes CDR1 SNHLY and CDR2 FYNNEI. CDR3 length: 10 amino acids. The CDR3 DNA is TGTGCCAGCACCTCCAGTAACCAGTACTTC. Protein: CASTSSNQYF.

V usage is TRBV7-2 and J usage is TRBJ2-2; 7 bases fit TRBD1. The V segment lost 3 bases and the J segment 0 bases; nucleotides outside the gene matches: 10. CDR1 SGHTA and CDR2 FQGNSA come from the germline V gene. The length of the CDR3 is 18 residues. The CDR3 loop reads CASSFTNTGAANTGELFF. CDR3 nucleotide sequence: TGTGCCAGCAGCTTCACGAACACAGGGGCCGCGAACACCGGGGAGCTGTTTTTT.

This clone was picked up a small number of times. This chain uses TRBV28 with TRBJ2-3, with 12 bases aligning to TRBD2. The junction had 5 bases not matched to a gene; V was cut back by 0 bases and J by 4 bases. Germline CDR1 MDHEN, CDR2 SYDVKM. CDR3 size: 17 residues. The CDR3 spells CASSLWDLAGGPDTQYF. The CDR3 DNA sequence: TGTGCCAGCAGTTTATGGGACCTAGCGGGAGGGCCAGATACGCAGTATTTT. Full variable domain (remainder filled in from reference TRBV28 and TRBJ2-3): DVKVTQSSRYLVKRTGEKVFLECVQDMDHENMFWYRQDPGLGLRLIYFSYDVKMKEKGDIPEGYSVSREKKERFSLILESASTNQTSMYLCASSLWDLAGGPDTQYFGPGTRLTVL.

As regards this clone: Other DNA sequences in the same sample also yield this CDR3. The genes are TRBV5-4 and TRBJ2-3, with no clear D. Trimming removed 4 bases from V and 2 bases from J, with 5 bases in between. The length of the CDR3 is 12 residues. Germline V gene data show CDR1 as SGHNT and CDR2 as YYREEE (reference sequence). CDR3 sequence reads: CASSLFTDTQYF. The CDR3 bases are TGTGCCAGCAGCCTCTTCACAGATACGCAGTATTTT.

Here the CDR3 reads CASRAGGSTGELFF. The CDR3 nucleotides are TGTGCCAGCCGCGCGGGAGGGAGCACCGGGGAGCTGTTTTTT. This chain uses TRBV7-2 with TRBJ2-2, with TRBD2 matching over 9 bases. The CDR3 contains 14 residues. V gave up 8 bases and J gave up 4 bases; unmatched junction bases: 5. Germline CDR1 is SGHTA and CDR2 is FQGNSA.

This clone was observed once. The CDR3 coding sequence is TGTGCCAGTTGCCCCCCGGGACTAGCGGGAATGTGCTACAATGAGCAGTTCTTC. Amino acids: CASCPPGLAGMCYNEQFF. The chain couples TRBV19 to TRBJ2-1; TRBD2 aligns across 13 bases. Germline-derived CDR1 and CDR2 are LNHDA and SQIVND (reference sequence). V shed 8 bases, J shed 3 bases, and the junction held 13 bases outside the gene matches. The CDR3 runs to 18 residues.

The V call is TRBV10-3, the J call TRBJ1-1; no reliable D call. The germline V gene has CDR1 ENHRY and CDR2 SYGVKD. The CDR3 runs 15 residues. Trimming cost V 0 bases and J 0 bases, with 8 bases left between them. CDR3: CAISESTPMNTEAFF. CDR3 DNA sequence: TGTGCCATCAGTGAGTCGACCCCTATGAACACTGAAGCTTTCTTT.

The chain carries TRBV28 and TRBJ2-7; a weak D match, TRBD2 (6 bases). From germline, CDR1 is MDHEN and CDR2 SYDVKM. The CDR3 has 17 residues. Trimming removed 4 bases from V and 5 bases from J, with 24 bases in between. CDR3 loop: CASSYLPRDSSSDEQYF. CDR3 nucleotide sequence: TGTGCCAGCAGTTACCTCCCGCGGGACTCATCTTCGGACGAGCAGTACTTC.

With regard to this clone: This specimen includes other DNA sequences encoding the same CDR3. The CDR3 reads CATSRGTGNQPQHF. For the CDR3, the DNA is TGTGCCACCAGCCGCGGGACAGGCAATCAGCCCCAGCATTTT. This rearrangement joins TRBV15 to TRBJ1-5, with 7 bases aligning to TRBD1. J gave up 2 bases and V 5 bases, and 3 bases lay outside the gene matches. The germline CDR1 and CDR2 sequences are LNHNV and YYDKDF (reference sequence). There are 14 residues in the CDR3.

This sequence joins TRBV19 and TRBJ2-1, with D hard to call. V was pared by 2 bases and J by 6 bases, with 5 bases between. CDR1 and CDR2 from the germline V gene are LNHDA and SQIVND (reference sequence). The CDR3 sequence is 12 residues long. CDR3 nucleotide sequence: TGTGCCAGTAGTATAATTGGCAATGAGCAGTTCTTC. Amino acid sequence: CASSIIGNEQFF.

Ten or more counts support this clone. The chain links TRBV7-9 to TRBJ2-3; TRBD1 matches at 11 bases. Germline loops: CDR1 SEHNR, CDR2 FQNEAQ (reference sequence). After removal of 11 bases from V and 6 bases from J, the junction contained 10 bases not matched to a gene. The CDR3 has 14 residues. CDR3 residues: CAGSPGQGGDTQYF. The CDR3 region has the DNA TGTGCCGGATCTCCGGGACAGGGGGGGGATACGCAGTATTTT.

This chain connects TRBV6-5 to TRBJ2-6; the D gene is possibly TRBD1 (5 bases). The CDR3 sequence is 14 residues long. V lost 9 bases to trimming and J lost 0 bases, with 9 bases between them. Germline lookup yields CDR1 MNHEY and CDR2 SVGAGI. The CDR3 is CASYRHSGANVLTF. In nucleotides, the CDR3 is TGTGCCAGTTACAGGCACTCTGGGGCCAACGTCCTGACTTTC.

The chain couples TRBV30 to TRBJ1-1; possible D gene TRBD1, 5 bases. CDR1 is GTSNPN and CDR2 is SVGIG in the germline V gene (reference sequence). The V end lost 4 bases, the J end lost 4 bases, and 13 bases lay between the germline ends. The length of the CDR3 is 13 residues. Here the CDR3 reads CAWTRVLGTEAFF. As DNA, the CDR3 is TGTGCCTGGACCAGGGTGCTGGGCACTGAAGCTTTCTTT.

The chain is built from TRBV5-1 and TRBJ2-1; D is perhaps TRBD2 (6 bases). V gave up 4 bases and J gave up 8 bases, with 19 bases separating them. There are 15 residues in the CDR3. Germline V gene sequence: CDR1 SGHRS, CDR2 YFSETQ. The DNA for the CDR3 is TGCGCCAGCAGCCTGGAGGGGAGAAGGGTCGATGAGCAGTTCTTC. Encoded protein: CASSLEGRRVDEQFF.

CDR3 nucleotide sequence: TGTGCCAGCAGCCTAGTCACTAGCTCCTACAATGAGCAGTTCTTC. Its translation is CASSLVTSSYNEQFF. The V gene is TRBV7-8, the J gene TRBJ2-1; possible D gene TRBD2, 5 bases. This CDR3 has 15 residues. Germline-derived CDR1 and CDR2 are SGHVS and FQNEAQ. Deletions cut 5 bases from V and 0 bases from J, with 11 bases between.

On this clone: This CDR3 fails to terminate in the conserved phenylalanine or tryptophan, so it likely reflects a read error. The chain carries TRBV28 and TRBJ1-1; D is undetermined. V was cut by 5 bases and J by 10 bases, with 8 bases left in between. CDR3 length: 10 amino acids. From germline, CDR1 is MDHEN and CDR2 SYDVKM. CDR3 region: CASSDRLAFS. The CDR3 nucleotides are TGTGCCAGCAGTGACCGGTTAGCTTTCTCT.

The chain couples TRBV30 to TRBJ1-2; possibly TRBD1 for D (5 bases). The V and J ends lost 0 bases and 2 bases respectively, with 7 bases between them. This CDR3 is 13 amino acids long. Per the germline V gene, CDR1 is GTSNPN and CDR2 is SVGIG (reference sequence). The chain's CDR3 is CAWSVRGNYGYTF. CDR3 in DNA: TGTGCCTGGAGTGTGCGGGGGAACTATGGCTACACCTTC.

This clone was seen just once. The chain carries TRBV18 and TRBJ2-5; no clear D. The germline V gene encodes CDR1 KGHSH and CDR2 LQKENI. Trimming left V 4 bases short and J 1 base short, with 4 bases between. The CDR3 is 12 amino acids. CDR3 loop: CASSQPQETQYF. DNA of the CDR3: TGTGCCAGCTCACAGCCCCAAGAGACCCAGTACTTC.

The rearrangement joins TRBV14 to TRBJ1-1; a weak D match, TRBD1 (5 bases). CDR3 size: 15 residues. Germline V gene data show CDR1 as SGHDN and CDR2 as FVKESK. V was shortened by 1 base and J by 1 base, with 10 bases between the two germline ends. CDR3 nucleotides: TGTGCCAGCAGCCAAGTGGGGCGCACGAACACTGAAGCTTTCTTT. Translation gives CASSQVGRTNTEAFF.

V is TRBV2 and J is TRBJ2-1; 7 nucleotides align to TRBD2. After removal of 7 bases from V and 0 bases from J, the junction contained 3 bases not matched to a gene. Germline CDR1 SNHLY, CDR2 FYNNEI. The CDR3 contains 14 residues. The CDR3: CASKGGSSYNEQFF. In DNA form, the CDR3 reads TGTGCCAGCAAGGGCGGGAGCTCCTACAATGAGCAGTTCTTC.

This clone showed up just a few times. This sequence joins TRBV9 and TRBJ1-1; D is ambiguous. This CDR3 spans 13 amino acids. Trimming took 0 bases from V and 1 from J, leaving 4 bases between them. In germline, CDR1 is SGDLS, CDR2 YYNGEE. CDR3 loop: CASSVARNTEAFF. CDR3 nucleotide sequence: TGTGCCAGCAGCGTAGCCAGGAACACTGAAGCTTTCTTT.

The rearrangement joins TRBV5-1 to TRBJ2-3, with 9 nucleotides matching TRBD2. The germline V gene has CDR1 SGHRS and CDR2 YFSETQ. The CDR3 totals 17 residues. V was pared by 3 bases and J by 4 bases, with 12 bases of the junction left unmatched. The CDR3 DNA reads as TGCGCCAGCAGCTATCCCCGAGGTGCGGGAGGGGCAGATACGCAGTATTTT. It translates to CASSYPRGAGGADTQYF.

This clone was detected a few times. The chain carries TRBV7-2 and TRBJ1-5; the D is unclear. Trimming stripped 3 bases from V and 3 bases from J, with 3 bases between. This CDR3 has 12 residues. CDR1 and CDR2 from the germline V gene are SGHTA and FQGNSA. In DNA, the CDR3 is TGTGCCAGCAGCTTCCTCAATCAGCCCCAGCATTTT. This sequence encodes CASSFLNQPQHF.